Below, one T cell receptor beta chain is given with its context. Its specificity is not known. This entry comes from a study of shared clonotypes between healthy human individuals. For each subset, genomic DNA was distributed in equal portions over several immunoSEQ plates. The protocol was immunoSEQ multiplex PCR, while the TCRdb copy is restricted to in-frame clones and leaves out a portion. This table has around 500,000 clones, approximately 81% appearing once. Study-wide results and limits: The diversity represented, both genetic and in exposure history, was limited by few donors.

The receptor was derived from a woman aged 40 to 50 in good health. Some clones in this sample may be carry-over from other donors' samples. Sequenced material: PBMCs.

The CDR3 is CASSFTGDPSYGYTF. In nucleotides, the CDR3 is TGCGCCAGCAGCTTCACAGGGGACCCCTCCTATGGCTACACCTTC. The J gene is TRBJ1-2, the V gene TRBV5-1, with 7 bases lining up with TRBD1. Germline CDR1 reads SGHRS; CDR2 reads YFSETQ. V shed 2 bases, J shed 4 bases, and the junction held 8 bases outside the gene matches. This CDR3 region has 15 residues.